This entry describes one T cell receptor (beta chain). What it binds is unknown. Some clones are missing from TCRdb's copy, which holds only in-frame ones; the method was immunoSEQ multiplex PCR. Here the sample spans roughly 100,000 clones, approximately 90% being singletons. The source of the sample is a study of T cell responses to AZD1222 COVID-19 vaccine. For the study at large: The study pooled second doses at about 4 or about 12 weeks.

Study observations and caveats: Baseline antibody screening turned up just a handful of seropositive AZD1222 recipients. The study found Spike-specific TCR breadth and depth rose after two AZD1222 doses.

Germline-derived CDR1 and CDR2 are MNHEY and SVGAGI. V was clipped by 7 bases and J by 8 bases; unmatched bases: 7. This CDR3 has 13 amino acids. Sequenced material: peripheral blood, taken on day 0 of AZD1222 vaccination. This sequence joins TRBV6-5 and TRBJ1-5; 8 nucleotides line up with TRBD1. This receptor was identified in an adult in good health. The CDR3 DNA sequence: TGTGCCAGCAATACGGACAGGGTGGAGCCCCAGCATTTT. This sequence encodes CASNTDRVEPQHF.